Presented here are 27 T cell receptor beta chains from one specimen sequenced in a study of cytomegalovirus exposure and HLA in healthy donors. The PCR had 60 Vbeta and 13 Jbeta primers. Here immunoSEQ multiplex PCR was the method, and the copy in TCRdb shows in-frame clones only, minus some. The table shows under 200,000 clones, with approximately 80% occurring only once. The material sequenced was PBMCs. The receptors stem from a man younger than 35 in good health and CMV-seropositive.

V is TRBV5-4 and J is TRBJ2-7; 10 nucleotides match TRBD2. The germline gives CDR1 SGHNT, CDR2 YYREEE (reference sequence). The CDR3 extends over 15 amino acids. Trimming cost V 4 bases and J 2 bases; bases outside gene matches: 6. The CDR3 spells CASSPGTSDAYEQYF. DNA of the CDR3: TGTGCCAGCAGCCCGGGGACTAGCGATGCCTACGAGCAGTACTTC. Supplemented by reference TRBV5-4 and TRBJ2-7, the full variable domain reads ETGVTQSPTHLIKTRGQQVTLRCSSQSGHNTVSWYQQALGQGPQFIFQYYREEENGRGNFPPRFSGLQFPNYSSELNVNALELDDSALYLCASSPGTSDAYEQYFGPGTRLTVT.

This clone was seen a few times. This chain uses TRBV5-1 with TRBJ2-7, with 7 bases aligning to TRBD2. The CDR3 consists of 13 residues. Germline CDR1 reads SGHRS; CDR2 reads YFSETQ. V shed 7 bases and J 7 bases; nucleotides not matched to a gene: 11. CDR3 loop: CASGAGQAGEQYF. As DNA, the CDR3 is TGCGCCAGCGGGGCGGGGCAAGCGGGGGAGCAGTACTTC.

This clone was recorded once. The rearrangement joins TRBV27 to TRBJ1-1, with TRBD1 matching over 9 bases. The CDR3 is 18 residues long. Germline V gene lookup returns CDR1 MNHEY and CDR2 SMNVEV (reference sequence). Losses at the gene ends were 6 bases for V and 0 bases for J; bases not matched to a gene: 14. CDR3 in DNA: TGTGCCAGCAGGATATTGACAGGGGGGGGCTTTATGAACACTGAAGCTTTCTTT. This translates into CASRILTGGGFMNTEAFF.

Only one count was recorded for this clone. The V gene is TRBV4-1, the J gene TRBJ2-7; 11 bases fit TRBD2. Germline CDR1 reads MGHRA; CDR2 reads YSYEKL. Germline trimming cut 3 bases from V and 3 bases from J; bases unmatched to any gene: 13. This CDR3 spans 18 amino acids. In DNA form, the CDR3 reads TGCGCCAGCAGCCACTCCCGTTCTCAACTAGCGGGAGACTACGAGCAGTACTTC. Residues: CASSHSRSQLAGDYEQYF.

The chain joins TRBV11-3 to TRBJ2-2; 7 bases are a match to TRBD2. This CDR3 has 16 residues. Germline V gene data show CDR1 as SGHNT and CDR2 as YENEEA. J was trimmed by 6 bases and V by 5 bases; bases with no gene match: 12. The CDR3 here is CASSTKLQGGAGELFF. The CDR3 region has the DNA TGTGCCAGCAGCACCAAATTGCAGGGAGGGGCCGGGGAGCTGTTTTTT.

The chain links TRBV2 to TRBJ2-7; a weak D match, TRBD1 (6 bases). Germline V gene data show CDR1 as SNHLY and CDR2 as FYNNEI. V was pared by 10 bases and J by 2 bases, with 12 bases between. The CDR3 contains 12 residues. The CDR3 region has the DNA TGTGCCATCCTGGACAGAACCTACGAGCAGTACTTC. It specifies CAILDRTYEQYF.

The chain uses TRBV19 and TRBJ2-1; TRBD1 is a possible D gene (5 bases). The germline V gene encodes CDR1 LNHDA and CDR2 SQIVND (reference sequence). V was pared by 3 bases and J by 0 bases, with 12 bases between. This CDR3 contains 16 residues. CDR3 coding DNA: TGTGCCAGTAGTATGACAGCTAGGAGCTCCTACAATGAGCAGTTCTTC. It yields the protein CASSMTARSSYNEQFF.

By its share, this clone is medium-sized. This chain connects TRBV4-2 to TRBJ1-1; possibly TRBD1 for D (5 bases). The CDR3 runs to 13 residues. Germline V CDR1 and CDR2: LGHNA, YNFKEQ. V was pared by 4 bases and J by 1 base, with 7 bases between. The CDR3 loop is CASSPTENTEAFF. CDR3 bases: TGTGCCAGCAGCCCGACAGAGAACACTGAAGCTTTCTTT.

Regarding this clone: A read error may account for a junction end that differs from germline. The chain has TRBV7-9 and TRBJ1-1; D remains unclear. This CDR3 has 15 residues. Looked up from germline, CDR1 is SEHNR and CDR2 is FQNEAQ (reference sequence). This CDR3 reads CSSSPRGGRNTEAFF. The CDR3 DNA reads as TGTTCCAGCAGCCCCCGGGGAGGGCGGAACACTGAAGCTTTCTTT.

The CDR3 nucleotides are TGTGCCAGCAGCGTCGACAGGACAATCTACGAGCAGTACTTC. This gives the protein CASSVDRTIYEQYF. This chain connects TRBV7-9 to TRBJ2-7, with D perhaps matching TRBD1 (6 bases). CDR3 length equals 14 residues. Germline V gene lookup returns CDR1 SEHNR and CDR2 FQNEAQ (reference sequence). Deletions cut 5 bases from V and 3 bases from J, with 14 bases between.

The CDR3 region is CASSLEGANTEAFF. In nucleotides, the CDR3 is TGTGCCAGCAGCCTCGAGGGGGCGAACACTGAAGCTTTCTTT. This sequence joins TRBV5-5 and TRBJ1-1; 7 nucleotides align to TRBD1. The ends lost 4 bases at V and 1 base at J; junction bases unmatched: 4. The CDR3 has 14 amino acids. CDR1 SGHKS and CDR2 YYEKEE come from the germline V gene (reference sequence).

The V call is TRBV18, the J call TRBJ1-5; 7 nucleotides align to TRBD1. The trim removed 4 bases at V and 3 bases at J, leaving 3 bases unmatched. The CDR3 is 14 residues long. The germline V gene has CDR1 KGHSH and CDR2 LQKENI. CDR3 amino acids: CASSRDSLNQPQHF. CDR3 in DNA: TGTGCCAGCTCACGGGACAGCCTCAATCAGCCCCAGCATTTT.

This chain links TRBV30 with TRBJ1-2; no clear D gene. Germline V gene sequence: CDR1 GTSNPN, CDR2 SVGIG (reference sequence). The V gene lost 1 base and the J gene lost 1 base, with 4 bases spanning the gap. This CDR3 is 12 amino acids long. CDR3 sequence: CAWSGSNYGYTF. CDR3 sequence (DNA): TGTGCCTGGAGTGGCAGTAACTATGGCTACACCTTC. Looking up the rest from reference TRBV30 and TRBJ1-2 gives the full variable domain: SQTIHQWPATLVQPVGSPLSLECTVEGTSNPNLYWYRQAAGRGLQLLFYSVGIGQISSEVPQNLSASRPQDRQFILSSKKLLLSDSGFYLCAWSGSNYGYTFGSGTRLTVV.

The chain couples TRBV12-5 to TRBJ1-2, with a tentative D call TRBD1 (6 bases). The CDR3 spans 17 residues. Trimming removed 3 bases from V and 0 bases from J, with 17 bases in between. The germline V gene has CDR1 LGHNT and CDR2 FRNRAP. Here the CDR3 reads CASGFAQGNPTNYGYTF. CDR3 sequence (DNA): TGTGCTAGTGGTTTCGCACAGGGTAATCCGACTAACTATGGCTACACCTTC.

This clone was detected once. The chain carries TRBV2 and TRBJ2-7, with 10 bases that match TRBD1. The CDR3 length is 14 residues. The trim removed 4 bases at V and 2 bases at J, leaving 2 bases unmatched. The germline V gene has CDR1 SNHLY and CDR2 FYNNEI. The CDR3 DNA is TGTGCCAGCAGTGTGGACAGGGGGACCTACGAGCAGTACTTC. Amino acid sequence: CASSVDRGTYEQYF. The complete variable domain, with remaining parts taken from reference TRBV2 and TRBJ2-7, reads EPEVTQTPSHQVTQMGQEVILRCVPISNHLYFYWYRQILGQKVEFLVSFYNNEISEKSEIFDDQFSVERPDGSNFTLKIRSTKLEDSAMYFCASSVDRGTYEQYFGPGTRLTVT.

This clone was recorded only once. The chain employs TRBV12-5 and TRBJ2-4; 8 positions match TRBD1. Germline values: CDR1 LGHNT, CDR2 FRNRAP. The CDR3 has 13 amino acids. V dropped 6 bases and J dropped 13; count of bases not matched to a gene: 11. CDR3 nucleotide sequence: TGTGCTAGTGGCCCGGTGGGGGGACAGGTGCAGTACTTC. It yields the protein CASGPVGGQVQYF.

This clone appeared a single time. The genes are TRBV6-1 and TRBJ2-1, with 7 bases aligning to TRBD1. Germline V gene lookup returns CDR1 MNHNS and CDR2 SASEGT. The CDR3 has 13 residues. The ends lost 7 bases at V and 5 bases at J; junction bases unmatched: 5. Here the CDR3 DNA reads TGTGCCAGCACGGACAGGTTGGACAATGAGCAGTTCTTC. This gives the protein CASTDRLDNEQFF.

V gene TRBV4-2 combines with J gene TRBJ1-2; 7 bases are a match to TRBD1. V trimming: 4 bases; J trimming: 7 bases; junction bases outside the gene matches: 3. The V gene's germline CDR1 is LGHNA and CDR2 YNFKEQ. The CDR3 has 12 residues. The CDR3: CASSPRQGGYTF. Here the CDR3 DNA reads TGTGCCAGCAGCCCTCGACAGGGTGGCTACACCTTC.

The chain joins TRBV4-3 to TRBJ2-2; TRBD2 matches 12 bases. The CDR3 has 21 amino acids. V was clipped by 2 bases and J by 0 bases; unmatched bases: 13. Germline V lookup: CDR1 LGHNA, CDR2 YSLEER. This CDR3 is CASSQRPTTSGGLSNTGELFF. DNA for the CDR3: TGCGCCAGCAGCCAAAGACCAACGACTAGCGGGGGACTTTCGAACACCGGGGAGCTGTTTTTT.

CDR3 bases: TGTGCCAGCAGTCTAACAGGGGACGAGCAGTACTTC. This translates into CASSLTGDEQYF. The chain employs TRBV6-6 and TRBJ2-7; TRBD1 aligns across 7 bases. The length of the CDR3 is 12 residues. Unmatched junction bases numbered 3, after V lost 5 bases and J lost 5 bases. Germline V gene sequence: CDR1 MNHNY, CDR2 SVGAGI (reference sequence).

The chain couples TRBV10-3 to TRBJ2-5; 7 bases are shared with TRBD1. V lost 3 bases, J lost 0 bases, and 1 base stayed unmatched. This CDR3 region has 14 residues. CDR1 is ENHRY and CDR2 is SYGVKD in the germline V gene. CDR3 sequence (DNA): TGTGCCATCAGTGAAGGGACAGACCAAGAGACCCAGTACTTC. It yields the protein CAISEGTDQETQYF.

The chain is built from TRBV27 and TRBJ1-6; 7 bases fit TRBD1. Germline-derived CDR1 and CDR2 are MNHEY and SMNVEV (reference sequence). The CDR3 covers 15 residues. V was clipped by 2 bases and J by 6 bases; unmatched bases: 4. The CDR3 nucleotides are TGTGCCAGCAGTTTAAATGGACAGGTTAATTCACCCCTCCACTTT. Its translation is CASSLNGQVNSPLHF.

This clone was recorded only once. The V and J genes are TRBV6-5 and TRBJ1-2; perhaps TRBD1 as D (5 bases). Trimming left V 6 bases short and J 0 bases short, with 11 bases between. The CDR3 covers 14 residues. Germline CDR1 and CDR2: MNHEY and SVGAGI. The DNA for the CDR3 is TGTGCCAGCAGAATTGACAGCACTAACTATGGCTACACCTTC. Amino acids: CASRIDSTNYGYTF.

This rearrangement joins TRBV9 to TRBJ2-1, with no clear D. Trimming stripped 2 bases from V and 8 bases from J, with 8 bases between. The CDR3 covers 12 residues. CDR1 SGDLS and CDR2 YYNGEE come from the germline V gene. Here the CDR3 reads CASSVHGYEQFF. The CDR3 DNA reads TGTGCCAGCAGCGTCCACGGGTATGAGCAGTTCTTC.

The V call is TRBV5-1, the J call TRBJ2-7, with 8 bases that match TRBD1. The CDR3 contains 18 residues. V lost 4 bases and J lost 1; bases outside the gene matches: 16. Germline loops: CDR1 SGHRS, CDR2 YFSETQ. The CDR3 DNA follows: TGCGCCAGCAGCAGAGGTTCAGGGGGCTCCCTACCTTCCTACGAGCAGTACTTC. It translates to CASSRGSGGSLPSYEQYF.

The J gene is TRBJ1-3, the V gene TRBV11-2; weak D call: TRBD1 (5 bases). Trimming shortened V by 5 bases and J by 0 bases, and 17 bases separated the two germline ends. The CDR3 length is 17 residues. In germline, CDR1 is SGHAT, CDR2 FQNNGV. The CDR3 coding sequence is TGTGCCAGCAGCCTATCCCCCCCCGGGGGCTCTGGAAACACCATATATTTT. Protein sequence: CASSLSPPGGSGNTIYF.

The chain has TRBV19 and TRBJ2-5; 9 nucleotides agree with TRBD2. The CDR3 spans 15 residues. The J segment lost 2 bases and the V segment lost 3 bases, leaving 4 bases of the junction unmatched. The germline V gene encodes CDR1 LNHDA and CDR2 SQIVND (reference sequence). The CDR3 here is CASSIMRGGQETQYF. The CDR3 nucleotides are TGTGCCAGTAGTATTATGCGGGGGGGGCAAGAGACCCAGTACTTC.